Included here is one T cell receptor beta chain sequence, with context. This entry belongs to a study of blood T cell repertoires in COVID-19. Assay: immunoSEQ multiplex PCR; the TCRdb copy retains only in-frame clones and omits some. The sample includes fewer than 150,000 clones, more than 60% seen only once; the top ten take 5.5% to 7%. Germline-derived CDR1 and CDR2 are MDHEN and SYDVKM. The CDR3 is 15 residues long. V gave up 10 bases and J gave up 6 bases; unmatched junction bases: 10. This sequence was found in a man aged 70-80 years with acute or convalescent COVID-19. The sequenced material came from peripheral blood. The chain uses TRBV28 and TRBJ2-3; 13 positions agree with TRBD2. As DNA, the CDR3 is TGTGCCACCTGGACTAGCGGGAGAGCATCGGATACGCAGTATTTT. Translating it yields CATWTSGRASDTQYF.